A single sample gave rise to the 27 T cell receptor beta chains below, sequenced in a study of cytomegalovirus exposure and HLA in healthy donors. The PCR ran on 60 Vbeta and 13 Jbeta primers. TCRdb's table, derived via immunoSEQ multiplex PCR, lists solely in-frame clones and lacks some. The sample records fewer than 110,000 clones, approximately 74% being singletons. Sequenced sample: PBMCs. The receptors derive from a woman in her thirties or forties in good health and CMV-seronegative.

The chain joins TRBV4-1 to TRBJ1-4, with a weak D call TRBD1 (6 bases). Trimming took 0 bases from V and 6 from J, leaving 14 bases between them. The CDR3 runs 16 residues. Germline values: CDR1 MGHRA, CDR2 YSYEKL. CDR3 in DNA: TGCGCCAGCAGCCAAGAAGGGGGGGGGATGGATGAAAAACTGTTTTTT. The encoded protein is CASSQEGGGMDEKLFF.

The chain has TRBV9 and TRBJ2-2; 10 bases agree with TRBD2. The CDR3 loop spans 16 amino acids. J was trimmed by 3 bases and V by 4 bases; bases with no gene match: 6. Germline CDR1 SGDLS, CDR2 YYNGEE. Here the CDR3 DNA reads TGTGCCAGCAGCCCTAGACTAGCGGGCTACACCGGGGAGCTGTTTTTT. Protein: CASSPRLAGYTGELFF. The variable domain in full, completed from reference TRBV9 and TRBJ2-2, reads DSGVTQTPKHLITATGQRVTLRCSPRSGDLSVYWYQQSLDQGLQFLIQYYNGEERAKGNILERFSAQQFPDLHSELNLSSLELGDSALYFCASSPRLAGYTGELFFGEGSRLTVL.

DNA of the CDR3: TGTGCCAGCAGCCAAGGCGGGGAGGACCGGTATGGCTACACCTTC. Encoded protein: CASSQGGEDRYGYTF. V and J are TRBV4-2 and TRBJ1-2; D ambiguous. Trimming stripped 1 base from V and 5 bases from J, with 14 bases between. This CDR3 has 15 amino acids. Per germline, CDR1 LGHNA and CDR2 YNFKEQ.

This chain joins TRBV11-3 and TRBJ2-1; a possible D gene is TRBD2 (10 bases). V lost 2 bases, J lost 7 bases, and 30 bases lay in between. The CDR3 extends over 20 amino acids. Germline-derived CDR1 and CDR2 are SGHNT and YENEEA. CDR3 DNA sequence: TGTGCCAGCAGCTTATCATGGGACAGGGATTCTAGCGGGAGAAGTAATGAGCAGTTCTTC. Its protein product is CASSLSWDRDSSGRSNEQFF. Full variable domain (outside the CDR3, taken from reference TRBV11-3 and TRBJ2-1): EAGVVQSPRYKIIEKKQPVAFWCNPISGHNTLYWYLQNLGQGPELLIRYENEEAVDDSQLPKDRFSAERLKGVDSTLKIQPAELGDSAVYLCASSLSWDRDSSGRSNEQFFGPGTRLTVL.

Details on this clone: The junction departs from the called germline gene at one end, perhaps through a read error. The same CDR3 arises from other DNA sequences in this sample as well. J is TRBJ2-7 and V is TRBV7-9, with D possibly matching TRBD2 (5 bases). CDR1 and CDR2 from the germline V gene are SEHNR and FQNEAQ (reference sequence). CDR3 length: 14 residues. CDR3 amino acids: CSSSLELVGDEQYF. The CDR3, as DNA: TGTTCCAGTAGCTTAGAGTTAGTGGGAGACGAGCAGTACTTC.

This chain joins TRBV29-1 and TRBJ1-2; D gene ambiguous. Trimming cost V 6 bases and J 4 bases, with 12 bases left between them. The CDR3 runs to 12 residues. CDR1 and CDR2 from the germline V gene are SQVTM and ANQGSEA. CDR3 amino acids: CSVEQSGYGYTF. The CDR3 coding sequence is TGCAGCGTCGAGCAAAGTGGCTATGGCTACACCTTC.

The chain combines TRBV19 with TRBJ2-7, with a weak D call TRBD1 (6 bases). CDR3 size: 14 residues. V dropped 4 bases and J dropped 2 bases, with 12 bases sitting between them. Germline V gene data show CDR1 as LNHDA and CDR2 as SQIVND (reference sequence). CDR3 loop: CASSNQGSTYEQYF. The CDR3, as DNA: TGTGCCAGTAGTAATCAGGGGTCCACCTACGAGCAGTACTTC.

This clone was recorded once. One end of the junction is discordant with germline, which a read error may explain. The rearrangement joins TRBV7-9 to TRBJ1-3; D unclear. CDR1 and CDR2 (germline): SEHNR, FQNEAQ (reference sequence). The CDR3 contains 16 residues. CDR3 nucleotide sequence: TGTTCCAGCAGCTTGCAGGCTGACATTGGCGGAAACACCATATATTTT. It specifies CSSSLQADIGGNTIYF.

The chain uses TRBV12-5 and TRBJ2-3, with 14 bases lining up with TRBD2. The V gene end was trimmed by 4 bases and the J gene end by 5 bases; junction bases not matched to a gene: 5. Germline loops: CDR1 LGHNT, CDR2 FRNRAP. CDR3 length: 16 residues. This CDR3 is CASGSQGLAGGDTQYF. Written as DNA, the CDR3 is TGTGCTAGTGGTTCGCAAGGACTAGCGGGGGGAGATACGCAGTATTTT.

The chain combines TRBV15 with TRBJ2-5; the match to TRBD1 covers 8 bases. This CDR3 comprises 16 residues. CDR1 and CDR2 from the germline V gene are LNHNV and YYDKDF (reference sequence). Germline trimming cut 1 base from V and 5 bases from J; bases unmatched to any gene: 9. In DNA form, the CDR3 reads TGTGCCACCAGCAGAGTGGCGGCAGGGGGCCATGAGACCCAGTACTTC. Encoded protein: CATSRVAAGGHETQYF.

The genes are TRBV23-1 and TRBJ2-7, with a weak D call TRBD1 (5 bases). TRBV23-1 is an open reading frame whose function is uncertain. This CDR3 has 11 residues. Trimming removed 9 bases from V and 6 bases from J, with 12 bases in between. The CDR3 DNA is TGCGCCAGATATAGGGGATGCGAGCAGTACTTC. Translation gives CARYRGCEQYF.

This chain links TRBV19 with TRBJ1-2, with 7 bases fitting TRBD1. From germline, CDR1 is LNHDA and CDR2 SQIVND (reference sequence). V gave up 1 base and J gave up 0 bases; unmatched junction bases: 2. The CDR3 sequence is 15 residues long. CDR3 protein: CASSIVGTANYGYTF. In DNA, the CDR3 is TGTGCCAGTAGTATAGTCGGGACAGCTAACTATGGCTACACCTTC.

This clone was observed a handful of times. This sequence joins TRBV30 and TRBJ1-4; weak D call: TRBD1 (5 bases). Germline assignment: CDR1 GTSNPN and CDR2 SVGIG (reference sequence). With 4 bases removed from V and 5 bases from J, the gap between germline ends came to 20 bases. The length of the CDR3 is 16 residues. In nucleotides, the CDR3 is TGTGCCTGGAACGGGGGTGGGGTCGCCGCCAATGAAAAACTGTTTTTT. It is translated as CAWNGGGVAANEKLFF.

This sequence joins TRBV6-1 and TRBJ2-1; possible D gene TRBD2, 5 bases. The CDR3 has 16 amino acids. CDR1 and CDR2 from the germline V gene are MNHNS and SASEGT. V lost 1 base, J lost 1 base, and 11 bases lay in between. CDR3 sequence reads: CASSEGAVRSYNEQFF. The CDR3 coding sequence is TGTGCCAGCAGTGAAGGAGCGGTTAGATCCTACAATGAGCAGTTCTTC.

The V gene is TRBV5-1, the J gene TRBJ2-1; the match to TRBD1 covers 7 bases. With 0 bases clipped from V and 8 bases from J, the junction kept 5 bases outside the gene matches. The CDR3 sequence is 14 residues long. The germline CDR1 and CDR2 sequences are SGHRS and YFSETQ. The CDR3 region has the DNA TGCGCCAGCAGCTTGGGACAGGGTGGCGATGAGCAGTTCTTC. Translated, it gives CASSLGQGGDEQFF.

Details on this clone: The identical CDR3 is also encoded by other nucleotide sequences in the sample. The genes are TRBV5-1 and TRBJ2-5, with 7 bases lining up with TRBD2. The V gene end was trimmed by 0 bases and the J gene end by 5 bases; junction bases not matched to a gene: 19. Germline CDR1 and CDR2: SGHRS and YFSETQ. The CDR3 is 19 amino acids. CDR3 DNA: TGCGCCAGCAGCTTGGCCCTGGCGCTAGCGGCCGAGGGAGGCGAGACCCAGTACTTC. Its protein is CASSLALALAAEGGETQYF.

The chain has TRBV7-2 and TRBJ1-6; tentatively, D is TRBD1 (5 bases). The CDR3 has 16 amino acids. Trimming stripped 5 bases from V and 9 bases from J, with 20 bases between. The germline V gene encodes CDR1 SGHTA and CDR2 FQGNSA. The CDR3 nucleotides read TGTGCCAGCAGCATCCAGGGTTCCCTTCAAGGTTCACCCCTCCACTTT. Protein product: CASSIQGSLQGSPLHF.

This chain joins TRBV15 and TRBJ2-1; TRBD2 matches 15 bases. Germline V gene data show CDR1 as LNHNV and CDR2 as YYDKDF (reference sequence). V trimming: 6 bases; J trimming: 13 bases; junction bases outside the gene matches: 16. The CDR3 is 17 residues long. The CDR3 spells CATRANLGLAGGSGQFF. The CDR3 coding sequence is TGTGCCACCAGGGCGAACCTGGGACTAGCGGGAGGCTCGGGTCAGTTCTTC.

This clone was seen a single time. The chain uses TRBV7-3 and TRBJ2-1; D is possibly TRBD2 (6 bases). The germline CDR1 and CDR2 sequences are SGHTA and FQGTGA. The CDR3 is 15 residues long. Trimming cost V 2 bases and J 3 bases, with 11 bases left between them. CDR3 bases: TGTGCCAGCAGCTTAGACCCGCGGGACTACAATGAGCAGTTCTTC. This translates into CASSLDPRDYNEQFF.

V and J are TRBV19 and TRBJ2-1, with 14 bases matching TRBD2. V lost 0 bases to trimming and J lost 7 bases; unmatched junction nucleotides: 23. Germline assignment: CDR1 LNHDA and CDR2 SQIVND (reference sequence). The length of the CDR3 is 23 residues. CDR3 sequence: CASSIDPGTATPGLAGEWNEQFF. The CDR3 DNA reads as TGTGCCAGTAGTATAGACCCCGGGACAGCGACACCGGGACTAGCGGGAGAATGGAATGAGCAGTTCTTC.

This clone was detected once. The V and J genes are TRBV27 and TRBJ2-4; maybe TRBD1 (6 bases). Trimming left V 6 bases short and J 4 bases short, with 10 bases between. The CDR3 sequence is 13 residues long. Germline V gene lookup returns CDR1 MNHEY and CDR2 SMNVEV (reference sequence). CDR3 loop: CASSRTVKNIQYF. The CDR3 nucleotides are TGTGCCAGCAGCAGGACAGTTAAAAACATTCAGTACTTC.

Ten or more counts support this clone. Other nucleotide sequences in the sample specify the same CDR3. CDR3: CASSVDSSYGYTF. In DNA form, the CDR3 reads TGTGCCAGCAGCGTCGACAGTTCCTATGGCTACACCTTC. The chain joins TRBV9 to TRBJ1-2; possible D gene TRBD1, 5 bases. Per germline, CDR1 SGDLS and CDR2 YYNGEE. CDR3 length equals 13 residues. Trimming cost V 2 bases and J 4 bases, with 9 bases left between them.

The V call is TRBV29-1, the J call TRBJ1-4; 7 bases align to TRBD1. This CDR3 has 16 amino acids. Trimming cost V 5 bases and J 0 bases; bases outside gene matches: 9. Germline CDR1 SQVTM, CDR2 ANQGSEA. The chain's CDR3 is CSVLLWTGATNEKLFF. The CDR3 DNA reads TGCAGCGTTCTTCTCTGGACAGGAGCAACTAATGAAAAACTGTTTTTT.

The J gene is TRBJ1-1, the V gene TRBV19; 7 nucleotides agree with TRBD1. The CDR3 consists of 11 residues. The germline V gene has CDR1 LNHDA and CDR2 SQIVND (reference sequence). Trimming at V came to 10 bases and at J to 7 bases, leaving 6 bases not matched to a gene. This CDR3 is CATVGGGEAFF. The CDR3 DNA reads as TGTGCCACAGTAGGGGGCGGTGAAGCTTTCTTT.

V and J are TRBV4-1 and TRBJ1-1; TRBD1 matches 8 bases. CDR1 and CDR2 from the germline V gene are MGHRA and YSYEKL. J was trimmed by 5 bases and V by 0 bases; bases with no gene match: 11. CDR3 size: 17 residues. CDR3 sequence reads: CASSQDQRQGAGTEAFF. Written as DNA, the CDR3 is TGCGCCAGCAGCCAAGATCAAAGGCAGGGGGCAGGAACTGAAGCTTTCTTT.

This chain connects TRBV29-1 to TRBJ1-1; D is undetermined. This CDR3 spans 15 amino acids. Trimming took 6 bases from V and 6 from J, leaving 23 bases between them. Germline V lookup: CDR1 SQVTM, CDR2 ANQGSEA. The CDR3: CSVPPYDSGVPEAFF. CDR3 coding DNA: TGCAGCGTCCCACCTTACGATTCGGGTGTCCCTGAAGCTTTCTTT. The variable domain in full, completed from reference TRBV29-1 and TRBJ1-1, reads SAVISQKPSRDICQRGTSLTIQCQVDSQVTMMFWYRQQPGQSLTLIATANQGSEATYESGFVIDKFPISRPNLTFSTLTVSNMSPEDSSIYLCSVPPYDSGVPEAFFGQGTRLTVV.

This clone was detected only once. The V call is TRBV11-2, the J call TRBJ1-2, with 8 bases that match TRBD1. The CDR3 contains 13 residues. Losses at the gene ends were 1 base for V and 8 bases for J; bases not matched to a gene: 3. Germline V gene data show CDR1 as SGHAT and CDR2 as FQNNGV. Here the CDR3 DNA reads TGTGCCAGCAGCTTAGGGACAGGGAACGGCTACACCTTC. Amino acids: CASSLGTGNGYTF.